A selection of T cell receptor beta chains follows, all from one sample in a study of spatial heterogeneity in lung cancer. TCRdb processed the 5' RACE reads anew with MiXCR; each CDR3 protein has one entry. This table has approximately 8,500 distinct CDR3 sequences, around 5% appearing once. This specimen consisted of lung tumor tissue, obtained at surgery. Receptor source: a male donor with early-stage non-small cell lung cancer. The CDR3 runs from the conserved cysteine through the conserved F or W. The D gene is left open where the match is weak. Rows may omit the clone size; those that give it use once, few, many or a size class.

TRBJ2-1,medium-sized,TRBV20-1,TRBD2,TGCAGTGCTAGAGATCCCCGGGGGGACTACAATGAGCAGTTCTTC,CSARDPRGDYNEQFF
TRBJ2-1,many,TRBV14,-,TGTGCCAGCAGCCGCACAGGGTGGACCTACAATGAGCAGTTCTTC,CASSRTGWTYNEQFF
TRBJ2-3,many,TRBV7-2,-,TGTGCCAGCAGCTTAGCGCTCACAGATACGCAGTATTTT,CASSLALTDTQYF
TRBJ1-5,-,TRBV19,-,TGTGCCAGTAGTTTATCCGGGAGCTTACTTAGCAATCAGCCCCAGCATTTT,CASSLSGSLLSNQPQHF
TRBJ1-2,many,TRBV7-2,-,TGTGCCAGCAGCCGCGGGGCATTAAATAACTATGGCTACACCTTC,CASSRGALNNYGYTF
TRBJ2-3,many,TRBV7-2,-,TGTGCCAGCAGCTTAGCGAGAGGGACAGATACGCAGTATTTT,CASSLARGTDTQYF
TRBJ2-5,many,TRBV25-1,-,TGTGCCAGCAGTGTTACCCCAGTGGAGACCCAGTACTTC,CASSVTPVETQYF
TRBJ1-3,many,TRBV3-1,-,TGTGCCAGCGGGCCCCAATCTGGAAACACCATATATTTT,CASGPQSGNTIYF
TRBJ2-7,medium-sized,TRBV7-2,TRBD2,TGTGCCAGCAGCTATATAGCGGGGGGGCGATACGAGCAGAACTTC,CASSYIAGGRYEQNF
TRBJ2-1,medium-sized,TRBV6-1,-,TGTGCCAGCAATCCGGGACTCCTTGGGCATGAGTTCTTC,CASNPGLLGHEFF
TRBJ2-4,many,TRBV5-6,-,TGTGCCAGCAGCTTGGCCACCCCCGAGGGGAACATTCAGTACTTC,CASSLATPEGNIQYF
TRBJ2-2,medium-sized,TRBV4-1,TRBD1,TGCGCCAGCAGCCAAGAGAAGACAGGGGGCACCGGGGAGCTGTTTTTT,CASSQEKTGGTGELFF
TRBJ1-4,many,TRBV6-1,TRBD1,TGTGCCAGCAGTGAGGACAGGGTTGGTGAAAAACTGTTTTTT,CASSEDRVGEKLFF
TRBJ2-5,medium-sized,TRBV27,-,TGTGCCAGCAGTCTCAGGGTCCAAGAGACCCAGTACTTC,CASSLRVQETQYF
TRBJ1-5,medium-sized,TRBV7-9,-,TGTGCCAGCAGCTCGTACCGGTCGGGTCAGCCCCAGCATTTT,CASSSYRSGQPQHF
TRBJ1-1,medium-sized,TRBV2,-,TGTGCCAGCAGTGTTGACTCCGAAGTTGAAGCTTTCTTT,CASSVDSEVEAFF
TRBJ2-1,-,TRBV11-2,TRBD2,TGTGCCAGCAGCACAGCGGGAGGGCCGAATGAGCAGTTCTTC,CASSTAGGPNEQFF
TRBJ2-7,many,TRBV5-6,-,TGTGCCAGCAGCTTGTGGCTTTTGTACGCCGAGCAGTACTTC,CASSLWLLYAEQYF